Detailed here is one T cell receptor beta chain. The V gene's germline CDR1 is SGHRS and CDR2 YFSETQ. This CDR3 comprises 13 residues. V lost 7 bases, J lost 0 bases, and 2 bases stayed unmatched. Produced via immunoSEQ multiplex PCR; TCRdb's table is partial and in-frame only. The repertoire consists of fewer than 70,000 clones, with more than 90% occurring once and the leading ten covering 0.9% to 1%. The data are from a study of cytomegalovirus exposure and HLA in healthy donors. The sample was PBMCs. This clonotype originated in a man between 18 and 35 years old in good health and CMV-seronegative. The chain couples TRBV5-1 to TRBJ1-1; TRBD1 agrees at 8 bases. CDR3 residues: CASQGQVNTEAFF. In DNA, the CDR3 is TGCGCCAGCCAGGGACAGGTGAACACTGAAGCTTTCTTT.